Below, 15 T cell receptor beta chains from the same sample are listed, as sequenced in a study of identical twins. TCRdb reprocessed the 5' RACE reads via MiXCR and lists one record per CDR3 protein. The table has a few hundred thousand distinct CDR3 sequences, roughly 9.9% seen once. The data were also submitted as part of a second study, on yellow fever vaccine responses in identical twins.

What was sequenced was PBMCs. The receptor set was obtained from a woman aged 18-35 years in good health.

This clonotype has ten or more counts. J is TRBJ2-1 and V is TRBV7-2; no definite D call. This CDR3 region has 10 residues. Germline V gene lookup returns CDR1 SGHTA and CDR2 FQGNSA. V was cut by 1 base and J by 15 bases, with 7 bases left in between. CDR3 DNA: TGTGCCAGCAGCTTAGTTCGGCCGTTCTTC. As protein: CASSLVRPFF.

Ten or more counts support this clonotype. The chain is built from TRBV6-4 and TRBJ2-1; 11 bases are shared with TRBD2. This CDR3 has 16 amino acids. Germline CDR1 reads MRHNA; CDR2 reads SNTAGT. The V and J ends lost 5 bases and 9 bases, in that order; junction bases with no gene match: 12. In DNA form, the CDR3 reads TGTGCCAGCAGTCCAAATCTAGCGGGGGGTGAGAGTGAGCAGTTCTTC. Its protein product is CASSPNLAGGESEQFF.

This clonotype was picked up many times. J is TRBJ1-6 and V is TRBV28, with 8 bases matching TRBD1. The CDR3 runs to 17 residues. Per germline, CDR1 MDHEN and CDR2 SYDVKM. V lost 3 bases to trimming and J lost 1 base; unmatched junction nucleotides: 5. CDR3 coding DNA: TGTGCCAGCAGTTTGTCAGGGGGCGCGTCCTATAATTCACCCCTCCACTTT. Translating it yields CASSLSGGASYNSPLHF.

The sample holds a few counts of this clonotype. The chain recombines TRBV28 with TRBJ2-3, with D perhaps TRBD1 (6 bases). CDR3 length: 14 amino acids. Germline V gene lookup returns CDR1 MDHEN and CDR2 SYDVKM. V dropped 6 bases and J dropped 2 bases, with 12 bases sitting between them. CDR3 protein: CASRSGQNTDTQYF. DNA for the CDR3: TGTGCCAGCAGGTCCGGACAGAACACAGATACGCAGTATTTT. Full variable domain (outside the CDR3, taken from reference TRBV28 and TRBJ2-3): DVKVTQSSRYLVKRTGEKVFLECVQDMDHENMFWYRQDPGLGLRLIYFSYDVKMKEKGDIPEGYSVSREKKERFSLILESASTNQTSMYLCASRSGQNTDTQYFGPGTRLTVL.

The chain recombines TRBV27 with TRBJ2-7, with TRBD1 matching 7 bases. Trimming cost V 0 bases and J 4 bases; bases outside gene matches: 6. This CDR3 has 15 amino acids. Looked up from germline, CDR1 is MNHEY and CDR2 is SMNVEV (reference sequence). The CDR3 DNA reads TGTGCCAGCAGTTTATCCGGGACAGCTCTTTACGAGCAGTACTTC. Its protein product is CASSLSGTALYEQYF.

Here the CDR3 DNA reads TGCGCCAGCAGTGAGTCAGGGACAGGGTCCAAATACTTC. Its translation: CASSESGTGSKYF. The rearrangement links TRBV10-1 to TRBJ2-7; 9 bases are a match to TRBD1. With 0 bases clipped from V and 13 bases from J, the junction kept 7 bases outside the gene matches. CDR3 size: 13 residues. Germline loops: CDR1 WNHNN, CDR2 SYGVQD (reference sequence).

This clonotype has more than one count but fewer than ten. V usage is TRBV5-1 and J usage is TRBJ2-5; 10 bases map to TRBD2. V shed 2 bases and J 5 bases; nucleotides not matched to a gene: 9. The CDR3 spans 16 residues. Looked up from germline, CDR1 is SGHRS and CDR2 is YFSETQ. The CDR3 reads CASSFTSGVISETQYF. The CDR3 nucleotides are TGCGCCAGCAGCTTTACTAGCGGGGTTATATCGGAGACCCAGTACTTC. The whole variable domain, filled in from reference TRBV5-1 and TRBJ2-5, reads KAGVTQTPRYLIKTRGQQVTLSCSPISGHRSVSWYQQTPGQGLQFLFEYFSETQRNKGNFPGRFSGRQFSNSRSEMNVSTLELGDSALYLCASSFTSGVISETQYFGPGTRLLVL.

This clonotype showed up just a few times. The V and J genes are TRBV20-1 and TRBJ2-1, with 7 bases fitting TRBD2. The CDR3 spans 13 residues. Losses at the gene ends were 4 bases for V and 7 bases for J; bases not matched to a gene: 7. The germline CDR1 and CDR2 sequences are DFQATT and SNEGSKA (reference sequence). CDR3 bases: TGCAGTGCTAATCGCGGGAGTAGGAATGAGCAGTTCTTC. It yields the protein CSANRGSRNEQFF.

This clonotype occurred many times. Here the CDR3 DNA reads TGTGCCTGGAGTGTAACCGGCTACGAGCAGTACTTC. Translation gives CAWSVTGYEQYF. The chain joins TRBV30 to TRBJ2-7; unclear D gene. Germline V lookup: CDR1 GTSNPN, CDR2 SVGIG (reference sequence). Trimming cost V 0 bases and J 3 bases, with 6 bases left between them. The CDR3 runs to 12 residues.

This clonotype was found many times. This sequence joins TRBV12-3 or TRBV12-4 and TRBJ2-7, with D perhaps matching TRBD1 (6 bases). V lost 6 bases and J lost 2, with 17 bases in between. There are 15 residues in the CDR3. CDR3 residues: CASSLATGSPYEQYF. CDR3 bases: TGTGCCAGCAGCCTAGCCACAGGGTCCCCCTACGAGCAGTACTTC.

The CDR3 region is CASISWTNTEAFF. CDR3 bases: TGTGCCAGCATCTCGTGGACGAACACTGAAGCTTTCTTT. V gene TRBV2 combines with J gene TRBJ1-1; D not resolved. The V and J ends lost 7 bases and 1 base respectively, with 10 bases between them. CDR1 and CDR2 from the germline V gene are SNHLY and FYNNEI. The CDR3 covers 13 residues.

This clonotype was counted ten times or more. The chain couples TRBV20-1 to TRBJ2-7; D might be TRBD1 or TRBD2, each matching 6 bases. Germline CDR1 and CDR2: DFQATT and SNEGSKA (reference sequence). V gave up 5 bases and J gave up 1 base, with 15 bases separating them. CDR3 length: 14 amino acids. CDR3 nucleotide sequence: TGCAGTGCTGTGTCGGGGGCCCAATCCTACGAGCAGTACTTC. It specifies CSAVSGAQSYEQYF.

This clonotype was detected a few times. The chain employs TRBV20-1 and TRBJ2-7; D is possibly TRBD1 or TRBD2 (5 bases each). The germline V gene has CDR1 DFQATT and CDR2 SNEGSKA (reference sequence). The V gene lost 0 bases and the J gene lost 8 bases, with 26 bases spanning the gap. The CDR3 spans 17 residues. This CDR3 reads CSARDPTQGPDSGQQYF. The CDR3 nucleotides are TGCAGTGCTAGAGACCCCACGCAAGGCCCAGACTCGGGACAGCAGTACTTC.

This clonotype turned up a few times. V gene TRBV18 combines with J gene TRBJ1-6; 8 bases agree with TRBD1. V was clipped by 0 bases and J by 4 bases; unmatched bases: 8. Germline V gene sequence: CDR1 KGHSH, CDR2 LQKENI. The CDR3 runs to 18 residues. CDR3 region: CASSPPVGQGAYNSPLHF. CDR3 DNA: TGTGCCAGCTCACCACCGGTGGGGCAGGGGGCGTATAATTCACCCCTCCACTTT. The entire variable domain, with the rest obtained from reference TRBV18 and TRBJ1-6, is as follows: NAGVMQNPRHLVRRRGQEARLRCSPMKGHSHVYWYRQLPEEGLKFMVYLQKENIIDESGMPKERFSAEFPKEGPSILRIQQVVRGDSAAYFCASSPPVGQGAYNSPLHFGNGTRLTVT.

This clonotype was seen repeatedly, ten times or more. This sequence joins TRBV10-3 and TRBJ2-2; D unresolved. There are 11 residues in the CDR3. Germline CDR1 is ENHRY and CDR2 is SYGVKD. V was trimmed by 6 bases and J by 5 bases, leaving 4 bases between them. The CDR3 sequence is CAIRGTGELFF. For the CDR3, the DNA is TGTGCCATCAGGGGAACCGGGGAGCTGTTTTTT.